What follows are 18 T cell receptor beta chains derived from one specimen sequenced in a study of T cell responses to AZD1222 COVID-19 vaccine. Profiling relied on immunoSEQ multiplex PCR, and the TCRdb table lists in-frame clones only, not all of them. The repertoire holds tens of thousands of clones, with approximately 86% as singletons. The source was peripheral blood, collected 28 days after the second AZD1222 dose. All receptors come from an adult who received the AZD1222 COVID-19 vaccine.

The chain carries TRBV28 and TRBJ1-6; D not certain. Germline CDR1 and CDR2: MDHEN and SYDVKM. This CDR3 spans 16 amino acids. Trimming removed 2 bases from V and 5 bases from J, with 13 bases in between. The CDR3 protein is CASSLRVGVHNSPLHF. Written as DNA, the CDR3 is TGTGCCAGCAGTTTAAGGGTGGGCGTACATAATTCACCCCTCCACTTT.

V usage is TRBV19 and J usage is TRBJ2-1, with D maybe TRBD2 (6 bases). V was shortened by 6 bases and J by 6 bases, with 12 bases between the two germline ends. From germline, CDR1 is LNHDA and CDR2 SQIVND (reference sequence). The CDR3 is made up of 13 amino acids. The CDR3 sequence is CASRLTRGNEQFF. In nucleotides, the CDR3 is TGTGCCAGTAGGCTGACTAGGGGCAATGAGCAGTTCTTC.

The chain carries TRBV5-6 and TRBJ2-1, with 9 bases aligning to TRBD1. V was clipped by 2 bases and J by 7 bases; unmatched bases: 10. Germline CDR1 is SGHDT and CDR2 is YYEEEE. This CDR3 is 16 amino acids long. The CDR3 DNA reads TGTGCCAGCAGCTTCTACTCCGGGACAGGGTTAAATGAGCAGTTCTTC. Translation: CASSFYSGTGLNEQFF.

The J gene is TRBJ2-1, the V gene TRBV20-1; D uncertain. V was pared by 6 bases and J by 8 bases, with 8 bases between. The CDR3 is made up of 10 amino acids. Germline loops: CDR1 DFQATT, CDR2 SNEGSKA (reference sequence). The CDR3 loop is CSASNDEQFF. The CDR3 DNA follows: TGCAGTGCATCGAACGATGAGCAGTTCTTC.

The CDR3 region is CASTGGETQYF. The CDR3 bases are TGTGCCAGCACAGGAGGAGAGACCCAGTACTTC. This chain uses TRBV2 with TRBJ2-5; D might be TRBD2 (5 bases). The CDR3 covers 11 residues. Germline values: CDR1 SNHLY, CDR2 FYNNEI. V was cut by 7 bases and J by 4 bases, with 7 bases left in between. Complete variable domain (other parts from reference TRBV2 and TRBJ2-5): EPEVTQTPSHQVTQMGQEVILRCVPISNHLYFYWYRQILGQKVEFLVSFYNNEISEKSEIFDDQFSVERPDGSNFTLKIRSTKLEDSAMYFCASTGGETQYFGPGTRLLVL.

The CDR3 protein is CASSPRDRVSGANVLTF. DNA for the CDR3: TGTGCCAGCAGCCCCCGGGACAGGGTGTCCGGGGCCAACGTCCTGACTTTC. The V call is TRBV5-4, the J call TRBJ2-6, with TRBD1 identical over 9 bases. V shed 4 bases, J shed 4 bases, and the junction held 9 bases outside the gene matches. Germline-derived CDR1 and CDR2 are SGHNT and YYREEE (reference sequence). This CDR3 is built from 17 residues.

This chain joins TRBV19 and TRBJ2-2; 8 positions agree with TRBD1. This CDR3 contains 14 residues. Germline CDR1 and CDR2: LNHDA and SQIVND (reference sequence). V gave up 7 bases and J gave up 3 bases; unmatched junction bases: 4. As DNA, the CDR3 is TGTGCCAGTACCCCGGACAGGGACACCGGGGAGCTGTTTTTT. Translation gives CASTPDRDTGELFF.

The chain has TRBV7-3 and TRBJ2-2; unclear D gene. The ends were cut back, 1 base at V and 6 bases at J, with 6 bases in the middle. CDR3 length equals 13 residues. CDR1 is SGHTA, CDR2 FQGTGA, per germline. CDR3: CASSLIDPGELFF. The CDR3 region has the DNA TGTGCCAGCAGCTTAATAGATCCCGGGGAGCTGTTTTTT. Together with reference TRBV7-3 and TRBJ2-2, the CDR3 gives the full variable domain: GAGVSQTPSNKVTEKGKYVELRCDPISGHTALYWYRQSLGQGPEFLIYFQGTGAADDSGLPNDRFFAVRPEGSVSTLKIQRTERGDSAVYLCASSLIDPGELFFGEGSRLTVL.

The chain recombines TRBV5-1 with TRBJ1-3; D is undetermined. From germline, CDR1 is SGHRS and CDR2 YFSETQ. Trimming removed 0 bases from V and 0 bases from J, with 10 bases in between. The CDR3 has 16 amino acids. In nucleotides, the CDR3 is TGCGCCAGCAGCTTGGGAGACTCCAGCTCTGGAAACACCATATATTTT. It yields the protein CASSLGDSSSGNTIYF. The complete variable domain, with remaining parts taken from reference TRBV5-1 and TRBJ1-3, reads KAGVTQTPRYLIKTRGQQVTLSCSPISGHRSVSWYQQTPGQGLQFLFEYFSETQRNKGNFPGRFSGRQFSNSRSEMNVSTLELGDSALYLCASSLGDSSSGNTIYFGEGSWLTVV.

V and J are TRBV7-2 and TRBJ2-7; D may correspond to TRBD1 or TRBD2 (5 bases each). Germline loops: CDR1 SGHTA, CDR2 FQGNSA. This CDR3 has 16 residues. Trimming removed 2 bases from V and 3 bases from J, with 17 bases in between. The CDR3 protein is CASSLTGGVIRYEQYF. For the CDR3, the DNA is TGTGCCAGCAGCTTAACTGGGGGAGTTATCCGCTACGAGCAGTACTTC.

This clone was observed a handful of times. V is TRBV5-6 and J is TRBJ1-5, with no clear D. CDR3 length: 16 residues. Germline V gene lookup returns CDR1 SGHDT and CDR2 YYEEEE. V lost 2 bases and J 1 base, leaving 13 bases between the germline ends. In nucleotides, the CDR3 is TGTGCCAGCAGCTTCCTTGGAGGGCCGAGCAATCAGCCCCAGCATTTT. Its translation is CASSFLGGPSNQPQHF.

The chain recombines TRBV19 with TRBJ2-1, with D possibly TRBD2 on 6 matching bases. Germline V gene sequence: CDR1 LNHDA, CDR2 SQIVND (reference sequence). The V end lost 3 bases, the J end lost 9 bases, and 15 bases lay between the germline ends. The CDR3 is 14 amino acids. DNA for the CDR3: TGTGCCAGTAGTATGAGGAGGGTGGGTAGTGAGCAGTTCTTC. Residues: CASSMRRVGSEQFF.

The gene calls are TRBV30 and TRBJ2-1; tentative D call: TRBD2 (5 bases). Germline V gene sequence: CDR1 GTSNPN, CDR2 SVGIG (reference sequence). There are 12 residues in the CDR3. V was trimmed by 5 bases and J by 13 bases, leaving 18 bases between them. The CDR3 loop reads CAWSEAATSQFF. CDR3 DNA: TGTGCCTGGTCGGAGGCCGCAACCAGCCAGTTCTTC.

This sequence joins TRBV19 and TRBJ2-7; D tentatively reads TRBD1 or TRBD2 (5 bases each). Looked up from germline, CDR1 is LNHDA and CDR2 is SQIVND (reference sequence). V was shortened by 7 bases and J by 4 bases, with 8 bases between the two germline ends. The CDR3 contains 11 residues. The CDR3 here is CASTGRYEQYF. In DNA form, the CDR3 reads TGTGCCAGTACGGGACGGTACGAGCAGTACTTC.

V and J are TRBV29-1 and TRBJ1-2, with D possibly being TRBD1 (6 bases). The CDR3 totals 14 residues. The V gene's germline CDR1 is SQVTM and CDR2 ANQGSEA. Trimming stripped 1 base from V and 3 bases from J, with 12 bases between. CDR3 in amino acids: CSVEAQDRHYGYTF. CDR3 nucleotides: TGCAGCGTTGAAGCCCAGGACAGACACTATGGCTACACCTTC.

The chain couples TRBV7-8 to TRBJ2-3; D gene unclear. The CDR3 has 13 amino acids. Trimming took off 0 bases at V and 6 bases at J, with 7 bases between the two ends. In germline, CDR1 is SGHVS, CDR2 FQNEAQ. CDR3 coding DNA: TGTGCCAGCAGCTTAGCCCAGCTGGATACGCAGTATTTT. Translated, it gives CASSLAQLDTQYF.

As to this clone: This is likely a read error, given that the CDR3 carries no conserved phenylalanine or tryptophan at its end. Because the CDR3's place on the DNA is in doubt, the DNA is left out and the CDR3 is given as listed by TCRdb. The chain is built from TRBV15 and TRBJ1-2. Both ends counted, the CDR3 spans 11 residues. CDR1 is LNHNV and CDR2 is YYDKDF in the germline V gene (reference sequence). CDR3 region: CATSRDLGLTL.

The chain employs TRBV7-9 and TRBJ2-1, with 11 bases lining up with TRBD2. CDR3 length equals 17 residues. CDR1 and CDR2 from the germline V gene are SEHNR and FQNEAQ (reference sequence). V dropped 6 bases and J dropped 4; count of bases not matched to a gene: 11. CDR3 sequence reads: CASSSDLGLAAYNEQFF. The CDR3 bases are TGTGCCAGCAGTTCCGACCTGGGACTAGCGGCTTACAATGAGCAGTTCTTC.